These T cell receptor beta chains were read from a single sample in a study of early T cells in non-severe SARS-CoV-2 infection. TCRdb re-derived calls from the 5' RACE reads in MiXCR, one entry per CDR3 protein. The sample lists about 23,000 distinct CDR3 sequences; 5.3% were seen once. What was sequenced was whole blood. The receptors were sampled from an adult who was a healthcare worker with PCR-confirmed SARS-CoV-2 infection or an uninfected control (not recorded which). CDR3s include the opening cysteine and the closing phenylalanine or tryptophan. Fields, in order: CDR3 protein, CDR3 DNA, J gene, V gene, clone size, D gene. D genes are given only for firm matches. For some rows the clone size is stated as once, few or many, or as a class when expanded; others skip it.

cdr3_aa: CATSESGTDASLGQFF
cdr3_nt: TGTGCCACCAGTGAATCCGGGACGGACGCTTCACTGGGGCAGTTCTTC
j_call: TRBJ2-1
v_call: TRBV24-1
clone_size: many
d_call: .

cdr3_aa: CASSQLAGSGNEQFF
cdr3_nt: TGTGCCAGCAGCCAACTAGCGGGATCGGGTAATGAGCAGTTCTTC
j_call: TRBJ2-1
v_call: TRBV7-3
clone_size: .
d_call: TRBD2

cdr3_aa: CSARVDASIKETQYF
cdr3_nt: TGCAGTGCTAGAGTAGATGCTAGCATTAAAGAGACCCAGTACTTC
j_call: TRBJ2-5
v_call: TRBV20-1
clone_size: many
d_call: .

cdr3_aa: CASSTGHLSYEQYF
cdr3_nt: TGTGCCAGTAGTACGGGACACCTCTCCTACGAGCAGTACTTC
j_call: TRBJ2-7
v_call: TRBV19
clone_size: few
d_call: .

cdr3_aa: CASSQGRSTEAFF
cdr3_nt: TGTGCCAGCAGCCAAGGTCGTAGCACTGAAGCTTTCTTT
j_call: TRBJ1-1
v_call: TRBV14
clone_size: .
d_call: .

cdr3_aa: CASSSGSRDRGESLYF
cdr3_nt: TGCGCCAGCAGCTCGGGTAGCCGGGACAGGGGGGAAAGCCTGTACTTC
j_call: TRBJ2-7
v_call: TRBV5-1
clone_size: few
d_call: TRBD1

cdr3_aa: CASSLMVPGWSTGELFF
cdr3_nt: TGTGCCAGCAGCTTAATGGTCCCAGGGTGGAGCACCGGGGAGCTGTTTTTT
j_call: TRBJ2-2
v_call: TRBV7-3
clone_size: many
d_call: .

cdr3_aa: CASSEFVGQVDEQYF
cdr3_nt: TGTGCCAGCAGTGAGTTTGTAGGACAGGTCGACGAGCAGTACTTC
j_call: TRBJ2-7
v_call: TRBV28
clone_size: many
d_call: TRBD1

cdr3_aa: CASGAISNQPQHF
cdr3_nt: TGTGCCAGCGGGGCTATTAGCAATCAGCCCCAGCATTTT
j_call: TRBJ1-5
v_call: TRBV27
clone_size: many
d_call: .

cdr3_aa: CASSEAVRNQETQYF
cdr3_nt: TGTGCCAGCAGTGAAGCCGTCAGGAACCAAGAGACCCAGTACTTC
j_call: TRBJ2-5
v_call: TRBV2
clone_size: .
d_call: .

cdr3_aa: CASSARSPETQYF
cdr3_nt: TGTGCCAGCAGTGCAAGGTCACCAGAGACCCAGTACTTC
j_call: TRBJ2-5
v_call: TRBV28
clone_size: .
d_call: .

cdr3_aa: CASSPPGGSITQYF
cdr3_nt: TGTGCCAGCTCACCACCCGGGGGGTCGATAACGCAGTATTTT
j_call: TRBJ2-3
v_call: TRBV18
clone_size: few
d_call: TRBD2

cdr3_aa: CASSWRGGTDTQYF
cdr3_nt: TGTGCCAGCAGTTGGAGAGGGGGGACAGATACGCAGTATTTT
j_call: TRBJ2-3
v_call: TRBV6-2/TRBV6-3
clone_size: few
d_call: .

cdr3_aa: CASSLIRQGLGQPQHF
cdr3_nt: TGTGCCAGCAGCTTGATTCGTCAGGGATTGGGTCAGCCCCAGCATTTT
j_call: TRBJ1-5
v_call: TRBV5-5
clone_size: many
d_call: .

cdr3_aa: CASSQEQGSGANVLTF
cdr3_nt: TGCGCCAGCAGCCAAGAACAGGGTTCTGGGGCCAACGTCCTGACTTTC
j_call: TRBJ2-6
v_call: TRBV4-3
clone_size: many
d_call: .